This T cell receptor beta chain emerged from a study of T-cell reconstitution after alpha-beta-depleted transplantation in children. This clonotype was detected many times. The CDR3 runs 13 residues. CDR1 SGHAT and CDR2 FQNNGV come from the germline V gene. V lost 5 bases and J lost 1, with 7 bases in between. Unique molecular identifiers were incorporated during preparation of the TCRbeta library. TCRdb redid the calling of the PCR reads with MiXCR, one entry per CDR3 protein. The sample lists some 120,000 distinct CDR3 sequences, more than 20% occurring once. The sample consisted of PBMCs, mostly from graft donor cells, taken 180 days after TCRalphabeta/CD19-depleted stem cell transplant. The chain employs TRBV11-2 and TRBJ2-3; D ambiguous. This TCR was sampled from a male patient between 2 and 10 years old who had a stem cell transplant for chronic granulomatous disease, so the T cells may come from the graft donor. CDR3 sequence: CASSDQRTDTQYF. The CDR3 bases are TGTGCCAGCAGCGATCAACGCACAGATACGCAGTATTTT.